This TCR beta chain was observed in a study of blood T cell repertoires in COVID-19. In the study overall: Spain, Italy and the United States supplied samples that represented acute and convalescent COVID-19. Sources were T cells, B-cell-depleted T cells, or PBMCs; the material itself was cDNA or gDNA.

Authors' data handling: Amplification of reference gene primers was used by the study to estimate nucleated cell counts. Sequenced by immunoSEQ multiplex PCR; TCRdb stores in-frame clones only, minus some. D and trimming were read from the DNA, whereas the V and J calls and clone size are those reported in that table. The data hold under 250,000 clones, with approximately 84% observed a single time. This CDR3 contains 17 residues. With 4 bases clipped from V and 3 bases from J, the junction kept 12 bases outside the gene matches. Germline CDR1 reads MDHEN; CDR2 reads SYDVKM. Sequenced sample: peripheral blood. The chain joins TRBV28 to TRBJ2-7; 10 bases line up with TRBD2. The TCR sequence derives from a man aged 50 or older who had recovered from COVID-19. The DNA for the CDR3 is TGTGCCAGCAGTTCCCCAACTAGCGGGATCCCCAACTACGAGCAGTACTTC. This sequence encodes CASSSPTSGIPNYEQYF.